A selection of T cell receptor beta chains follows, all from one sample in a study of response to subunit inactivated influenza vaccine. TCRdb redid the calling of the RT-PCR reads with MiXCR, one entry per CDR3 protein. This table has 550,000 to 650,000 distinct CDR3 sequences, about 11% appearing once. The input for sequencing was PBMCs from blood, taken on the day of vaccination. Receptors were obtained from a man aged 50-59 years who received an inactivated influenza vaccine. CDR3s include the opening cysteine and the closing phenylalanine or tryptophan. D genes are given only for firm matches. Size is stated for part of the rows, as once, few or many counts, or as a class when the clone is expanded.

d_call	v_call	clone_size	j_call	cdr3_nt	cdr3_aa
TRBD2	TRBV28	-	TRBJ2-7	TGTGCCAGCAGTTCTTTTGGGACTAGCGGGAGCTACGAGCAGTACTTC	CASSSFGTSGSYEQYF
-	TRBV20-1	-	TRBJ2-5	TGCAGTGCTAGTCCTAGCCAAGAGACCCAGTACTTC	CSASPSQETQYF
TRBD1	TRBV20-1	-	TRBJ2-2	TGCAGTGCTAGAACGGACAGGGCCCGTCACACCGGGGAGCTGTTTTTT	CSARTDRARHTGELFF
-	TRBV7-2	many	TRBJ2-3	TGTGCCAGCAGCTTAGCGGTGAAAGATACGCAGTATTTT	CASSLAVKDTQYF
TRBD2	TRBV20-1	few	TRBJ2-7	TGCAGTGCTAGAGACCCGGGACTAGCGGGAAGAGAGCAGTACTTC	CSARDPGLAGREQYF
TRBD1	TRBV7-6	-	TRBJ2-4	TGTGCCAGCAGCCCAGGGGGCGGATTGTCACACATTCAGTACTTC	CASSPGGGLSHIQYF
TRBD1	TRBV28	few	TRBJ2-7	TGTGCCAGCAGTTTAAAAGGGACAGGGGTGGACGAGCAGTACTTC	CASSLKGTGVDEQYF
-	TRBV28	-	TRBJ2-1	TGTGCCAGCAGCCCCTGGGGGGAAGAGCAGTTCTTC	CASSPWGEEQFF
TRBD1	TRBV20-1	few	TRBJ1-5	TGCAGTGCACACCCCCGGTGGGACAGGTTCAATCAGCCCCAGCATTTT	CSAHPRWDRFNQPQHF
-	TRBV20-1	-	TRBJ1-1	TGCAGTGCTAGAGCCGGTTCCCAGAACACTGAAGCTTTCTTT	CSARAGSQNTEAFF
-	TRBV10-3	few	TRBJ2-7	TGTGCCATCAGTGAGACGGGAGATCCCTACGAGCAGTACTTC	CAISETGDPYEQYF
-	TRBV10-3	many	TRBJ2-7	TGTGCCATCAGTGGGGGGTCCGGGGACCTCTCATACGAGCAGTACTTC	CAISGGSGDLSYEQYF
-	TRBV7-2	-	TRBJ1-6	TGTGCCAGCAGCTTAAGGCAGCCCAATAATTCACCCCTCCACTTT	CASSLRQPNNSPLHF
-	TRBV11-2	-	TRBJ1-4	TGTGCCAGCAGCTTAGGTTCTTCTGCAACTAATGAAAAACTGTTTTTT	CASSLGSSATNEKLFF
TRBD2	TRBV20-1	few	TRBJ2-7	TGCAGTGCAAGAGAGCCACTAGCGGACCTACGATGGCAGTACTTC	CSAREPLADLRWQYF
-	TRBV27	many	TRBJ2-1	TGTGCCAGCGCGCACGGGGCGTACAATGAGCAGTTCTTC	CASAHGAYNEQFF
-	TRBV12-3/TRBV12-4	many	TRBJ2-2	TGTGCCAGCAGGGGGGCAGGAAGGTCCACCGGGGAGCTGTTTTTT	CASRGAGRSTGELFF
TRBD2	TRBV10-2	few	TRBJ2-1	TGCGCCAGCAATAGCGGGGGGCCCCCCCACCCCTACAATGAGCAGTTCTTC	CASNSGGPPHPYNEQFF
TRBD1	TRBV29-1	few	TRBJ2-1	TGCAGCGTTGGGTCCCTACAGGGGGTTTACGAGCAGTTCTTC	CSVGSLQGVYEQFF
-	TRBV30	few	TRBJ2-2	TGTGCCTGGAGGTCGCCAGGCGCTCCCGGGGAGCTGTTTTTT	CAWRSPGAPGELFF
-	TRBV13	many	TRBJ2-1	TGTGCCAGCAGCTTAGTAAGCGGGCCCATGAGGGATGAGCAGTTCTTC	CASSLVSGPMRDEQFF
-	TRBV4-3	many	TRBJ1-1	TGCGCCAGCAGCCAGGAGAAGTACACTGAAGCTTTCTTT	CASSQEKYTEAFF
-	TRBV5-1	-	TRBJ1-3	TGCGCCAGCAGCTTGGTGGCCAGCTCTGGAAACACCATATATTTT	CASSLVASSGNTIYF